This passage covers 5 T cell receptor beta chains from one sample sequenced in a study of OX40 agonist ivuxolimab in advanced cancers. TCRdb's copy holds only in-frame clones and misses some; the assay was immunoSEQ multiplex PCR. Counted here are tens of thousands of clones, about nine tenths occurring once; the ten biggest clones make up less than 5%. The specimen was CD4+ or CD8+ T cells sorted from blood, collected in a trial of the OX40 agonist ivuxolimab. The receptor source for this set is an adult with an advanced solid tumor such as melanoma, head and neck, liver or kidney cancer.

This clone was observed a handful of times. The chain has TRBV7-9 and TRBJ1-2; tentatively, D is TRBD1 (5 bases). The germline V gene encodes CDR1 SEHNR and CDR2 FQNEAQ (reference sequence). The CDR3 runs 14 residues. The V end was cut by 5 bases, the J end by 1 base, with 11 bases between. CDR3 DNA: TGTGCCAGCAGCCGCCCGACAGATAACTATGGCTACACCTTC. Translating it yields CASSRPTDNYGYTF.

The CDR3: CASSARLGASGTYEQYF. The CDR3, as DNA: TGTGCCAGCAGCGCACGACTAGGGGCTAGCGGAACCTACGAGCAGTACTTC. The V gene is TRBV9, the J gene TRBJ2-7; 7 bases are shared with TRBD2. This CDR3 has 17 amino acids. V was pared by 3 bases and J by 2 bases, with 14 bases of the junction left unmatched. Germline loops: CDR1 SGDLS, CDR2 YYNGEE.

The CDR3 DNA reads TGTGCCAGCAGCGTTGACTCCTTTAGTGAGCAGTTCTTC. Amino acids: CASSVDSFSEQFF. The J gene is TRBJ2-1, the V gene TRBV7-3; D gene uncertain. V shed 5 bases and J shed 9 bases, with 14 bases lying between them. The CDR3 totals 13 residues. Germline CDR1 reads SGHTA; CDR2 reads FQGTGA.

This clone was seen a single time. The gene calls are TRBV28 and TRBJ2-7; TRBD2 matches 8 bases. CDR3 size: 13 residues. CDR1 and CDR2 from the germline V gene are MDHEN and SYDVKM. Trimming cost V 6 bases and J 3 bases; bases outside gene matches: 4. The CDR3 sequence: CASSREGFYEQYF. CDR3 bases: TGTGCCAGCAGCCGGGAGGGTTTCTACGAGCAGTACTTC.

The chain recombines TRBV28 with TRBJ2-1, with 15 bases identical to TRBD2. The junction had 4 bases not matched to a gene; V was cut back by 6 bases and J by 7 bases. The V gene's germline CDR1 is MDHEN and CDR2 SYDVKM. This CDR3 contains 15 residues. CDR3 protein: CASSPGLAGGNEQFF. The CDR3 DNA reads TGTGCCAGCAGCCCGGGACTAGCGGGAGGTAATGAGCAGTTCTTC.